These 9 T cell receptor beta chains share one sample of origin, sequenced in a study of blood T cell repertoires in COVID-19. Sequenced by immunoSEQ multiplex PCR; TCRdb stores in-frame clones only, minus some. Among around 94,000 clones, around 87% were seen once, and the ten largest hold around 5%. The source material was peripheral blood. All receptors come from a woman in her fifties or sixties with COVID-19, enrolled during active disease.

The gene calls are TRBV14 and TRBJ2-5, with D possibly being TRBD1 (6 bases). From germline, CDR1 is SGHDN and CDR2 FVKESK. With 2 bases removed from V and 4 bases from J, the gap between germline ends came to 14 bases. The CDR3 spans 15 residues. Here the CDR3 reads CASSQTSGVRETQYF. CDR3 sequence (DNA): TGTGCCAGCAGCCAAACCTCAGGGGTCCGAGAGACCCAGTACTTC. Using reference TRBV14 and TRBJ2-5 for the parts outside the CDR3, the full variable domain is EAGVTQFPSHSVIEKGQTVTLRCDPISGHDNLYWYRRVMGKEIKFLLHFVKESKQDESGMPNNRFLAERTGGTYSTLKVQPAELEDSGVYFCASSQTSGVRETQYFGPGTRLLVL.

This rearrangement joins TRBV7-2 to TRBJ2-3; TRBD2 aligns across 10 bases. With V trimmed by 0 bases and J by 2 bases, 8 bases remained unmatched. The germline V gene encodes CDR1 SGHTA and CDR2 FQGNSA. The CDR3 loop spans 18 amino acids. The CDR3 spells CASSLAVSGGTYTDTQYF. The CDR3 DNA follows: TGTGCCAGCAGCTTAGCAGTTAGCGGGGGGACCTACACAGATACGCAGTATTTT.

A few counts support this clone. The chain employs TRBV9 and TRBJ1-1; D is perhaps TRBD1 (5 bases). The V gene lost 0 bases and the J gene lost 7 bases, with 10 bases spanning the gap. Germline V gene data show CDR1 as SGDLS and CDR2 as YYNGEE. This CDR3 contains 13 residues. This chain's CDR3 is CASSVAGIGEAFF. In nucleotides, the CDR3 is TGTGCCAGCAGCGTAGCAGGGATCGGTGAAGCTTTCTTT.

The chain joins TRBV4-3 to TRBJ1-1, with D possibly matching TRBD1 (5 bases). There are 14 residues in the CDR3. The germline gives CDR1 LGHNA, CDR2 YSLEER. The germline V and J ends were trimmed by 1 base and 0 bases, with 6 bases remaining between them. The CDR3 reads CASSQGTMNTEAFF. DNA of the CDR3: TGCGCCAGCAGCCAAGGGACAATGAACACTGAAGCTTTCTTT.

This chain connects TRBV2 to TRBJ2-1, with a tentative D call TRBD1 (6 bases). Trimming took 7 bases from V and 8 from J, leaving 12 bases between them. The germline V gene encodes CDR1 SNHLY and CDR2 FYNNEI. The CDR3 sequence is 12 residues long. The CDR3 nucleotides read TGTGCCAGCACAAGACAGGACTATGAGCAGTTCTTC. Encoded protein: CASTRQDYEQFF.

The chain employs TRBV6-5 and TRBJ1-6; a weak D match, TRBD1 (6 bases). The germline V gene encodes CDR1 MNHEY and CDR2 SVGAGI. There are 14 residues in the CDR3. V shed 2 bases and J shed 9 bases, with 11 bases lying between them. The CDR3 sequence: CASSYRGTASPLHF. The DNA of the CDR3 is TGTGCCAGCAGTTACAGGGGGACGGCTTCACCCCTCCACTTT.

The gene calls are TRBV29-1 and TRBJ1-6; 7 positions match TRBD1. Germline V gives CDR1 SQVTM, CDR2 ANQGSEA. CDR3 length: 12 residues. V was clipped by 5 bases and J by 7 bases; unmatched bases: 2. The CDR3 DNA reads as TGCAGCGTTAGGGACAGCAATTCACCCCTCCACTTT. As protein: CSVRDSNSPLHF.

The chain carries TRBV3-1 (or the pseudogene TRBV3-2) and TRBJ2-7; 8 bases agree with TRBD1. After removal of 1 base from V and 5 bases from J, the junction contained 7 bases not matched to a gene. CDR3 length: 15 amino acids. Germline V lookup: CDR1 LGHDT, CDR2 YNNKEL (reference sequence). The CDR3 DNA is TGTGCCAGCAGCCAAGGTCGAGACAGGGGACACGAGCAGTACTTC. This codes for CASSQGRDRGHEQYF.

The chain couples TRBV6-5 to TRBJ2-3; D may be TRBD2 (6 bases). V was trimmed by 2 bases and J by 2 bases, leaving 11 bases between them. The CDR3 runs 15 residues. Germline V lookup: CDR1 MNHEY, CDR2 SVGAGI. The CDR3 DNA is TGTGCCAGCAGTTACCTCGGGGGTTACACAGATACGCAGTATTTT. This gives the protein CASSYLGGYTDTQYF.